The 7 T cell receptor beta chains given below trace back to one sample, sequenced in a study of T-cell reconstitution after alpha-beta-depleted transplantation in children. The library targeted TCRbeta and was prepared with unique molecular identifiers. One entry per CDR3 protein, called by TCRdb with MiXCR from the PCR reads. The table shows 300,000 to 350,000 distinct CDR3 sequences, with 15% to 20% occurring only once. The sample here was PBMCs, mostly from graft donor cells, taken 360 days after TCRalphabeta/CD19-depleted stem cell transplant. The origin of the receptors is a male patient between 2 and 10 years old who had a stem cell transplant for acute lymphoblastic leukemia, so the T cells may come from the graft donor.

This sequence joins TRBV5-1 and TRBJ2-1; 8 nucleotides align to TRBD2. Looked up from germline, CDR1 is SGHRS and CDR2 is YFSETQ. V was clipped by 6 bases and J by 5 bases; unmatched bases: 10. The CDR3 is 15 residues long. CDR3 sequence reads: CASTVGTSHDNEQFF. For the CDR3, the DNA is TGCGCCAGCACCGTGGGGACTAGTCACGACAATGAGCAGTTCTTC.

The chain links TRBV7-8 to TRBJ2-5, with a weak D call TRBD2 (6 bases). Germline V lookup: CDR1 SGHVS, CDR2 FQNEAQ. Trimming stripped 3 bases from V and 2 bases from J, with 16 bases between. The CDR3 totals 16 residues. CDR3 sequence reads: CASSLTGLLRQETQYF. The CDR3 DNA reads as TGTGCCAGCAGCTTGACGGGACTCCTGCGACAAGAGACCCAGTACTTC.

The gene calls are TRBV15 and TRBJ2-7, with 9 bases identical to TRBD1. V shed 1 base, J shed 4 bases, and the junction held 11 bases outside the gene matches. The CDR3 sequence is 17 residues long. Per the germline V gene, CDR1 is LNHNV and CDR2 is YYDKDF (reference sequence). CDR3 sequence (DNA): TGTGCCACCAGCAGAGCCATCTTTAGAGGACAGGGGTACGAGCAGTACTTC. As protein: CATSRAIFRGQGYEQYF.

The genes are TRBV5-1 and TRBJ1-6; 7 bases fit TRBD1. CDR1 SGHRS and CDR2 YFSETQ come from the germline V gene. This CDR3 is built from 14 residues. V trimming: 4 bases; J trimming: 9 bases; junction bases outside the gene matches: 7. Written as DNA, the CDR3 is TGCGCCAGCAGCGTCGACAGGGCTGGTTCACCCCTCCACTTT. It translates to CASSVDRAGSPLHF. The complete variable domain, with remaining parts taken from reference TRBV5-1 and TRBJ1-6, reads KAGVTQTPRYLIKTRGQQVTLSCSPISGHRSVSWYQQTPGQGLQFLFEYFSETQRNKGNFPGRFSGRQFSNSRSEMNVSTLELGDSALYLCASSVDRAGSPLHFGNGTRLTVT.

In this sample, this clonotype turned up many times. The rearrangement links TRBV19 to TRBJ1-2; 8 nucleotides line up with TRBD1. With V trimmed by 5 bases and J by 3 bases, 5 bases remained unmatched. The length of the CDR3 is 14 residues. Germline values: CDR1 LNHDA, CDR2 SQIVND (reference sequence). CDR3 DNA: TGTGCCAGTAGTGATCAGGGGGCGTACTATGGCTACACCTTC. Translating it yields CASSDQGAYYGYTF.

This clonotype has at least ten counts. V and J are TRBV5-1 and TRBJ2-1; maybe TRBD2 (5 bases). Germline V gene data show CDR1 as SGHRS and CDR2 as YFSETQ. With 6 bases removed from V and 9 bases from J, the gap between germline ends came to 19 bases. The CDR3 runs to 14 residues. The chain's CDR3 is CASKEADGGSEQFF. DNA of the CDR3: TGCGCCAGCAAGGAAGCGGACGGAGGTAGTGAGCAGTTCTTC.

The chain is built from TRBV2 and TRBJ2-7; 11 nucleotides align to TRBD2. The junction had 16 bases not matched to a gene; V was cut back by 3 bases and J by 3 bases. Germline CDR1 is SNHLY and CDR2 is FYNNEI. The CDR3 loop spans 19 amino acids. The CDR3 loop is CASSEFTPLAGVFGYEQYF. CDR3 coding DNA: TGTGCCAGCAGTGAGTTTACTCCACTAGCGGGAGTATTTGGCTACGAGCAGTACTTC.